These T cell receptor beta chains were read from a single sample in a study of shared clonotypes between healthy human individuals. Repertoires were generated with immunoSEQ multiplex PCR, while TCRdb's copy carries only in-frame clones and drops some. The sample shows some 1.5 million clones, roughly 98% of them seen only once. The sequenced material came from naive CD4+ T cells sorted from blood. All receptors derive from a man in his thirties or forties in good health. Each CDR3 is given with its conserved first and last residue. The D gene is left open where the match is weak. Expanded clones get a size class; other rows say once, few or many, or leave the size out.

v_gene,d_gene,abundance,j_gene,CDR3aa,CDR3nt
TRBV28,NA,NA,TRBJ1-2,CAILGQNYGYTF,TGTGCCATTCTCGGACAGAACTATGGCTACACCTTC
TRBV18,NA,NA,TRBJ2-7,CASSPGTASYEQYF,TGTGCCAGCTCACCAGGGACGGCGAGCTACGAGCAGTACTTC
TRBV5-6,NA,once,TRBJ2-6,CASSLTGISGANVLTF,TGTGCCAGCAGCCTTACAGGGATCTCAGGGGCCAACGTCCTGACTTTC
TRBV29-1,TRBD2,NA,TRBJ2-7,CSVLVSGSSFYEQYF,TGCAGCGTCCTCGTTAGCGGGAGTTCGTTCTACGAGCAGTACTTC
TRBV7-9,TRBD2,NA,TRBJ2-7,CASSPATSGRARGEQYF,TGTGCCAGCAGCCCGGCGACTAGCGGGAGGGCCCGTGGCGAGCAGTACTTC
TRBV19,TRBD1,NA,TRBJ2-5,CASSQGALETQYF,TGTGCCAGTAGCCAGGGGGCCCTAGAGACCCAGTACTTC
TRBV20-1,NA,NA,TRBJ2-7,CSASNTDEQYF,TGCAGTGCTAGTAACACTGACGAGCAGTACTTC
TRBV5-4,TRBD2,once,TRBJ2-7,CASSFGLADAYEQYF,TGTGCCAGCAGCTTTGGACTAGCGGACGCCTACGAGCAGTACTTC
TRBV5-4,NA,NA,TRBJ2-7,CASSSPAAQQYF,TGTGCCAGCAGCTCCCCCGCGGCGCAGCAGTACTTC
TRBV29-1,NA,NA,TRBJ2-3,CSVYTSLITDTQYF,TGCAGCGTGTACACTAGTCTTATCACAGATACGCAGTATTTT
TRBV29-1,NA,NA,TRBJ2-5,CSVFRPLGETQYF,TGCAGCGTTTTTAGACCACTTGGGGAGACCCAGTACTTC
TRBV5-5,NA,NA,TRBJ2-3,CASSPGSSSDTQYF,TGTGCCAGCAGCCCCGGGTCTAGCTCAGATACGCAGTATTTT
TRBV13,NA,NA,TRBJ2-7,CASSLDGAIREQYF,TGTGCCAGCAGCCTGGACGGAGCGATCCGGGAGCAGTACTTC
TRBV27,TRBD1,NA,TRBJ1-1,CASSADRGVRTEAFF,TGTGCCAGCAGCGCCGACAGGGGCGTTCGCACTGAAGCTTTCTTT
TRBV28,TRBD2,NA,TRBJ2-3,CASSRTSGFTDTQYF,TGTGCCAGCAGTAGGACTAGCGGTTTCACAGATACGCAGTATTTT
TRBV28,NA,NA,TRBJ2-5,CASRGREETQYF,TGTGCCAGCAGAGGCAGGGAAGAGACCCAGTACTTC
TRBV29-1,NA,NA,TRBJ1-5,CSVGLRNQPQHF,TGCAGCGTTGGTTTGAGGAATCAGCCCCAGCATTTT
TRBV5-4,NA,NA,TRBJ2-7,CASSLAGGSGPYEQYF,TGTGCCAGCAGCTTGGCCGGGGGTAGCGGACCCTACGAGCAGTACTTC
TRBV19,TRBD2,NA,TRBJ2-1,CASSSGLAGGLLRNEQFF,TGTGCCAGTAGTTCGGGACTAGCGGGAGGGCTACTCCGCAATGAGCAGTTCTTC
TRBV18,TRBD1,NA,TRBJ2-7,CASSPSRTGSYEQYF,TGTGCCAGCTCACCGTCTCGGACAGGGTCCTACGAGCAGTACTTC
TRBV9,NA,NA,TRBJ2-3,CASSLGRGAYTDTQYF,TGTGCCAGCAGCTTGGGCAGGGGGGCCTACACAGATACGCAGTATTTT
TRBV7-2,NA,NA,TRBJ2-3,CASSLVGGTSADTQYF,TGTGCCAGCAGCTTAGTGGGCGGGACGAGTGCAGATACGCAGTATTTT
TRBV28,NA,NA,TRBJ1-5,CASRLQMGSNQPQHF,TGTGCCAGCAGATTACAGATGGGGAGCAATCAGCCCCAGCATTTT
TRBV11-2,TRBD1,once,TRBJ1-5,CASSATGGGQPQHF,TGTGCCAGCAGCGCAACAGGGGGAGGGCAGCCCCAGCATTTT
TRBV18,TRBD1,NA,TRBJ1-5,CASSHRGGNQPQHF,TGTGCCAGCTCACACAGGGGAGGCAATCAGCCCCAGCATTTT
TRBV10-1,TRBD2,NA,TRBJ2-5,CASSDSGGEETQYF,TGCGCCAGCAGTGATTCCGGGGGGGAAGAGACCCAGTACTTC
TRBV18,TRBD1,NA,TRBJ2-3,CASSPIRGPDTQYF,TGTGCCAGCTCCCCAATCAGGGGGCCAGATACGCAGTATTTT
TRBV5-1,NA,NA,TRBJ2-7,CASGRDGYEQYF,TGCGCCAGTGGACGGGATGGATACGAGCAGTACTTC
TRBV7-9,NA,NA,TRBJ2-7,CAGGKLVDVVPYF,TGTGCCGGGGGGAAGCTAGTCGATGTGGTACCGTACTTC
TRBV7-6,NA,once,TRBJ2-2,CASSLVEINSNTGELFF,TGTGCCAGCAGCTTAGTGGAGATTAACTCGAACACCGGGGAGCTGTTTTTT
TRBV7-3,NA,NA,TRBJ1-3,CASSTGKGNTIYF,TGTGCCAGCAGTACAGGGAAAGGAAACACCATATATTTT
TRBV9,NA,NA,TRBJ2-1,CASSASASRLGNEQFF,TGTGCCAGCAGCGCCAGCGCTAGTCGATTGGGCAATGAGCAGTTCTTC
TRBV7-2,TRBD1,NA,TRBJ1-4,CASSPNRGPQTNEKLFF,TGTGCCAGCAGTCCAAACAGGGGGCCGCAGACTAATGAAAAACTGTTTTTT
TRBV9,NA,once,TRBJ2-1,CASSQTRYEQFF,TGTGCCAGCAGCCAAACTAGATATGAGCAGTTCTTC